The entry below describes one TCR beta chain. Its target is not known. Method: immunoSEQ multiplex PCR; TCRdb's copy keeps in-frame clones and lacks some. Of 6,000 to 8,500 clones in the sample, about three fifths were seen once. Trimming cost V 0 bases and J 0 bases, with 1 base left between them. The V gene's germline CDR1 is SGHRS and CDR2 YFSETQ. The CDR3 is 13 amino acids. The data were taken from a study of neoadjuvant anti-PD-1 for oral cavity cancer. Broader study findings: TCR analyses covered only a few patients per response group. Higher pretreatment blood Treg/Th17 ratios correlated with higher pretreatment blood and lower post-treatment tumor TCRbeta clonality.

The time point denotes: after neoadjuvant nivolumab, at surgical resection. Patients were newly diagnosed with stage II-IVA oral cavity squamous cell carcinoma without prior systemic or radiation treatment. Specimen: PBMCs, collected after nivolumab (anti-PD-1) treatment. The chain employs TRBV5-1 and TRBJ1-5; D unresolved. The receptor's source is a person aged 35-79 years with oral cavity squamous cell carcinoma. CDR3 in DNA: TGCGCCAGCAGCTTGGGTAGCAATCAGCCCCAGCATTTT. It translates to CASSLGSNQPQHF.